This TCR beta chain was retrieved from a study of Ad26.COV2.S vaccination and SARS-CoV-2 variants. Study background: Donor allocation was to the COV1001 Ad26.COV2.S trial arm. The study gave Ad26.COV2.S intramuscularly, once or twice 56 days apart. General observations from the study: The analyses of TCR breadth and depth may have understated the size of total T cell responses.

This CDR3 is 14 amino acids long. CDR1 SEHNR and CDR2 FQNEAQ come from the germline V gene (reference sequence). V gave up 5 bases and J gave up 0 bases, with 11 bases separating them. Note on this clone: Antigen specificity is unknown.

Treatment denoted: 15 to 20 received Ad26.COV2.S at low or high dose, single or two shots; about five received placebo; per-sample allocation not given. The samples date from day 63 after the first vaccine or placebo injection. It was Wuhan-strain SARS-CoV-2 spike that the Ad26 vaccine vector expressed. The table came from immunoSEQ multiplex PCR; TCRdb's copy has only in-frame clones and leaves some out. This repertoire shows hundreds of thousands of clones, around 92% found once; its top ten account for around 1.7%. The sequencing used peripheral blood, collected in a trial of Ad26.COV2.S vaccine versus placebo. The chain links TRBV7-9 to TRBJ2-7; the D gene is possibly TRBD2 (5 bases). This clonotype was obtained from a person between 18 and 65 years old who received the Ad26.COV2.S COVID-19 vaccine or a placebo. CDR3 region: CASSTGLTSYEQYF. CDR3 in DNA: TGTGCCAGCAGCACGGGGTTAACCTCCTACGAGCAGTACTTC. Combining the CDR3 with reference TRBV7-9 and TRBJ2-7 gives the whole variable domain DTGVSQNPRHKITKRGQNVTFRCDPISEHNRLYWYRQTLGQGPEFLTYFQNEAQLEKSRLLSDRFSAERPKGSFSTLEIQRTEQGDSAMYLCASSTGLTSYEQYFGPGTRLTVT.